This TCR beta chain was retrieved from a study of OX40 agonist ivuxolimab in advanced cancers. Study-level background: With ivuxolimab, an agonistic anti-OX40 (CD134) antibody, patients were treated. At 0.01 to 10 mg/kg, ivuxolimab was administered intravenously to patients every 2 weeks.

Of note for this clone: The antigen is unknown.

This CDR3 region has 13 residues. Per germline, CDR1 LGHNA and CDR2 YNFKEQ. V lost 0 bases and J 8 bases, leaving 10 bases between the germline ends. Sequencing used immunoSEQ multiplex PCR; TCRdb keeps in-frame clones, though not all of them. This sample has approximately 89,000 clones, with roughly 84% found just once. General study results and limits: The 0.1-3.0 mg/kg partial responders had among the lowest clonal expansion.

Specimen: CD4+ or CD8+ T cells sorted from blood, collected in a trial of the OX40 agonist ivuxolimab. The chain combines TRBV4-2 with TRBJ1-2; D remains ambiguous. This clonotype originated in an adult with an advanced solid tumor such as melanoma, head and neck, liver or kidney cancer. The CDR3 is CASSQEGNHGYTF. Written as DNA, the CDR3 is TGTGCCAGCAGCCAAGAAGGCAATCACGGCTACACCTTC.